Shown below are 26 T cell receptor beta chains from a single sample sequenced in a study of chemoradiotherapy in HPV16-positive cancers. TCRdb's table, derived via immunoSEQ multiplex PCR, lists solely in-frame clones and lacks some. In the table there are approximately 12,000 clones, 60% to 75% of which are singletons. Sample collection was performed from a patient who underwent chemoradiotherapy. The source is a human donor with HPV-associated anogenital cancer.

The V call is TRBV9, the J call TRBJ2-5; weak D call: TRBD2 (5 bases). The CDR3 consists of 13 residues. The V and J ends lost 2 bases and 2 bases respectively, with 7 bases between them. The germline V gene has CDR1 SGDLS and CDR2 YYNGEE. The DNA for the CDR3 is TGTGCCAGCAGCGTGCGAGGGCAAGAGACCCAGTACTTC. It yields the protein CASSVRGQETQYF.

This clone was seen more than once but under ten times. This sequence joins TRBV7-8 and TRBJ2-7, with TRBD2 matching over 9 bases. The length of the CDR3 is 17 residues. The germline V gene encodes CDR1 SGHVS and CDR2 FQNEAQ. The trim removed 0 bases at V and 2 bases at J, leaving 8 bases unmatched. The CDR3 bases are TGTGCCAGCAGCTTAGCCGCTTTGCGGGAGGGCCCCTACGAGCAGTACTTC. It translates to CASSLAALREGPYEQYF.

This chain connects TRBV4-3 to TRBJ1-2; no clear D gene. This CDR3 spans 11 amino acids. V lost 1 base, J lost 8 bases, and 5 bases lay in between. The germline gives CDR1 LGHNA, CDR2 YSLEER. CDR3: CASSQGRGYTF. The CDR3 DNA is TGCGCCAGCAGCCAAGGGCGAGGCTACACCTTC.

This clone turned up a few times. This rearrangement joins TRBV4-1 to TRBJ2-6; TRBD1 matches 8 bases. V trimming: 4 bases; J trimming: 0 bases; junction bases outside the gene matches: 5. This CDR3 has 17 residues. CDR1 and CDR2 (germline): MGHRA, YSYEKL. CDR3 sequence: CASSPTGASSGANVLTF. The DNA for the CDR3 is TGCGCCAGCAGCCCGACAGGGGCCTCCTCTGGGGCCAACGTCCTGACTTTC.

The rearrangement joins TRBV5-1 to TRBJ2-7; 8 bases match TRBD1. From germline, CDR1 is SGHRS and CDR2 YFSETQ. The CDR3 covers 14 residues. With V trimmed by 4 bases and J by 3 bases, 6 bases remained unmatched. This CDR3 is CASSPGTGIYEQYF. CDR3 nucleotide sequence: TGCGCCAGCAGCCCCGGGACAGGAATCTACGAGCAGTACTTC.

The chain joins TRBV15 to TRBJ1-5; maybe TRBD1 (5 bases). The V end was cut by 6 bases, the J end by 6 bases, with 15 bases between. The CDR3 length is 14 residues. Germline V gene lookup returns CDR1 LNHNV and CDR2 YYDKDF (reference sequence). CDR3 region: CATRGGGSGQPQHF. CDR3 coding DNA: TGTGCCACCAGGGGTGGGGGGTCGGGTCAGCCCCAGCATTTT.

The chain is built from TRBV7-9 and TRBJ2-7; the D gene is possibly TRBD2 (6 bases). CDR3 length: 14 amino acids. Germline loops: CDR1 SEHNR, CDR2 FQNEAQ (reference sequence). Between the trimmed V and J ends, which lost 4 bases and 7 bases, there was a span of 17 bases. The DNA for the CDR3 is TGTGCCAGCAGCTCCGACCTAGCGCGGATGGAGCAGTACTTC. It yields the protein CASSSDLARMEQYF.

The CDR3 spells CASSPGTASAYTEAFF. In nucleotides, the CDR3 is TGCGCCAGCAGCCCCGGGACCGCGTCAGCGTACACTGAAGCTTTCTTT. V usage is TRBV5-1 and J usage is TRBJ1-1, with D tentatively TRBD1 (5 bases). Trimming left V 4 bases short and J 3 bases short, with 19 bases between. Germline V lookup: CDR1 SGHRS, CDR2 YFSETQ. This CDR3 comprises 16 residues.

The rearrangement uses TRBV7-3 and TRBJ2-1, with D hard to call. There are 14 residues in the CDR3. V dropped 2 bases and J dropped 4 bases, with 9 bases sitting between them. CDR1 is SGHTA, CDR2 FQGTGA, per germline. CDR3 residues: CASSLGGDYNEQFF. The DNA of the CDR3 is TGTGCCAGCAGCTTAGGCGGCGATTACAATGAGCAGTTCTTC.

This chain connects TRBV7-9 to TRBJ2-5; D may be TRBD1 (6 bases). V dropped 1 base and J dropped 5 bases, with 14 bases sitting between them. CDR3 length: 15 amino acids. Germline V lookup: CDR1 SEHNR, CDR2 FQNEAQ (reference sequence). The CDR3 protein is CASSLVQGQRETQYF. For the CDR3, the DNA is TGTGCCAGCAGCTTAGTTCAGGGGCAGAGGGAGACCCAGTACTTC.

The chain employs TRBV27 and TRBJ2-1, with D perhaps given as TRBD1 or TRBD2 (6 bases each). Per germline, CDR1 MNHEY and CDR2 SMNVEV (reference sequence). The V end lost 6 bases, the J end lost 1 base, and 19 bases lay between the germline ends. This CDR3 is 17 amino acids long. CDR3 bases: TGTGCCAGCAGATCGGATGTGGGGGGCAGGTCCTACAATGAGCAGTTCTTC. Translation gives CASRSDVGGRSYNEQFF.

The CDR3 here is CASTSTGPPEAFF. DNA of the CDR3: TGTGCCAGCACCTCCACAGGGCCACCTGAAGCTTTCTTT. The chain joins TRBV27 to TRBJ1-1; TRBD1 is a possible D gene (6 bases). The CDR3 totals 13 residues. V was pared by 7 bases and J by 6 bases, with 15 bases between. Germline CDR1 reads MNHEY; CDR2 reads SMNVEV (reference sequence).

The rearrangement uses TRBV6-5 and TRBJ2-7; 7 bases match TRBD2. Germline trimming cut 4 bases from V and 4 bases from J; bases unmatched to any gene: 7. This CDR3 is built from 14 residues. Germline V CDR1 and CDR2: MNHEY, SVGAGI. The CDR3 sequence: CASSSGLAAYEQYF. The CDR3 DNA sequence: TGTGCCAGCAGTTCTGGGCTAGCGGCGTACGAGCAGTACTTC.

This clone was observed a few times. The chain uses TRBV5-1 and TRBJ1-5; D remains unclear. The length of the CDR3 is 14 residues. Trimming took off 4 bases at V and 2 bases at J, with 10 bases between the two ends. Germline assignment: CDR1 SGHRS and CDR2 YFSETQ. CDR3 residues: CASSDGGGNQPQHF. DNA for the CDR3: TGCGCCAGCAGCGACGGTGGTGGCAATCAGCCCCAGCATTTT.

The chain recombines TRBV7-9 with TRBJ2-1; 8 bases map to TRBD2. Trimming took 1 base from V and 8 from J; bases not matched to a gene: 7. CDR1 is SEHNR and CDR2 is FQNEAQ in the germline V gene (reference sequence). This CDR3 has 15 residues. In DNA, the CDR3 is TGTGCCAGCAGCTTAGATCTAGCGGGTGTCGATGAGCAGTTCTTC. Translating gives CASSLDLAGVDEQFF.

Written as DNA, the CDR3 is TGTGCCAGCAAGACTAGCGGGGATCGTGTCTGTGAGCAGTTCTTC. Amino acid sequence: CASKTSGDRVCEQFF. The V gene is TRBV21-1, the J gene TRBJ2-1; the table assigns TRBD2, which was not confirmed against the DNA. TRBV21-1 is annotated as a pseudogene. The CDR3 covers 15 residues.

This rearrangement joins TRBV27 to TRBJ2-7; the match to TRBD2 covers 13 bases. The V gene end was trimmed by 5 bases and the J gene end by 6 bases; junction bases not matched to a gene: 10. Germline V gene lookup returns CDR1 MNHEY and CDR2 SMNVEV (reference sequence). This CDR3 region has 16 residues. CDR3 nucleotides: TGTGCCAGCAGTACCCGACTAGCGGGAGGCCCGCCCGAGCAGTACTTC. As protein: CASSTRLAGGPPEQYF.

V gene TRBV27 combines with J gene TRBJ1-1, with D hard to call. Deletions cut 4 bases from V and 0 bases from J, with 6 bases between. Germline CDR1 MNHEY, CDR2 SMNVEV (reference sequence). The CDR3 loop spans 13 amino acids. CDR3 region: CASSWEMNTEAFF. CDR3 DNA: TGTGCCAGCAGTTGGGAGATGAACACTGAAGCTTTCTTT.

This clone was counted once. The CDR3 protein is CASSLSAPAGINTEAFF. Here the CDR3 DNA reads TGTGCCAGCAGCTTATCGGCTCCGGCCGGGATCAACACTGAAGCTTTCTTT. The chain has TRBV7-3 and TRBJ1-1; D gene unclear. V was trimmed by 2 bases and J by 2 bases, leaving 18 bases between them. Germline V gene sequence: CDR1 SGHTA, CDR2 FQGTGA. There are 17 residues in the CDR3.

This chain uses TRBV19 with TRBJ2-7; 9 bases fit TRBD1. CDR1 is LNHDA, CDR2 SQIVND, per germline (reference sequence). This CDR3 is 16 amino acids long. Trimming cost V 5 bases and J 1 base; bases outside gene matches: 9. The CDR3 protein is CASSGFRDRVSYEQYF. CDR3 DNA: TGTGCCAGTAGTGGATTCCGGGACAGGGTGTCCTACGAGCAGTACTTC.

CDR3 sequence: CASSPGLAGGGSTDTQYF. In DNA, the CDR3 is TGTGCCAGCAGCCCGGGACTAGCGGGAGGAGGGAGCACAGATACGCAGTATTTT. The chain employs TRBV4-2 and TRBJ2-3; TRBD2 agrees at 15 bases. V lost 4 bases to trimming and J lost 0 bases; unmatched junction nucleotides: 5. Germline lookup yields CDR1 LGHNA and CDR2 YNFKEQ. This CDR3 has 18 residues.

This chain uses TRBV5-5 with TRBJ1-1; the D is unclear. The CDR3 has 13 amino acids. Per germline, CDR1 SGHKS and CDR2 YYEKEE (reference sequence). The ends were cut back, 1 base at V and 0 bases at J, with 4 bases in the middle. The CDR3 here is CASSLIMNTEAFF. As DNA, the CDR3 is TGTGCCAGCAGCTTGATCATGAACACTGAAGCTTTCTTT.

The rearrangement joins TRBV19 to TRBJ2-3; a possible D gene is TRBD2 (6 bases). Germline V gives CDR1 LNHDA, CDR2 SQIVND (reference sequence). V lost 1 base to trimming and J lost 7 bases, with 15 bases between them. The CDR3 runs to 15 residues. CDR3 DNA sequence: TGTGCCAGTAGTATAGTGGCCAGCGGGCTCAATACGCAGTATTTT. Protein sequence: CASSIVASGLNTQYF.

This rearrangement joins TRBV30 to TRBJ1-5; 7 bases line up with TRBD1. The V gene's germline CDR1 is GTSNPN and CDR2 SVGIG (reference sequence). The V gene end was trimmed by 2 bases and the J gene end by 6 bases; junction bases not matched to a gene: 7. The CDR3 has 14 residues. The CDR3 bases are TGTGCCTGGAGTCTTGGGCAGGGGGTTCAGCCCCAGCATTTT. Amino acid sequence: CAWSLGQGVQPQHF. Complete variable domain (other parts from reference TRBV30 and TRBJ1-5): SQTIHQWPATLVQPVGSPLSLECTVEGTSNPNLYWYRQAAGRGLQLLFYSVGIGQISSEVPQNLSASRPQDRQFILSSKKLLLSDSGFYLCAWSLGQGVQPQHFGDGTRLSIL.

DNA of the CDR3: TGTGCCAGTAGTGGACGGGAGGTCGATGAGCAGTTCTTC. Translated, it gives CASSGREVDEQFF. V gene TRBV19 combines with J gene TRBJ2-1; 7 positions match TRBD2. Losses at the gene ends were 5 bases for V and 8 bases for J; bases not matched to a gene: 6. The CDR3 is 13 residues long. Germline values: CDR1 LNHDA, CDR2 SQIVND (reference sequence).

The chain joins TRBV28 to TRBJ1-1; maybe TRBD1 (5 bases). The CDR3 consists of 16 residues. Germline loops: CDR1 MDHEN, CDR2 SYDVKM. Trimming took off 4 bases at V and 5 bases at J, with 20 bases between the two ends. The CDR3 region is CASSSPGGGVGTEAFF. In DNA form, the CDR3 reads TGTGCCAGCAGTTCCCCTGGGGGAGGGGTTGGGACTGAAGCTTTCTTT.